These 11 T cell receptor beta chains originate from one sample sequenced in a study of blood T cell repertoires in COVID-19. Produced via immunoSEQ multiplex PCR; TCRdb's table is partial and in-frame only. The table has 360,000 or so clones, nearly 90% seen once. Sequenced material: peripheral blood. The origin of the receptors is a man between 18 and 29 years old with active or convalescent COVID-19.

This chain links TRBV28 with TRBJ2-7, with D possibly TRBD1 on 6 matching bases. V dropped 6 bases and J dropped 9 bases, with 21 bases sitting between them. Germline V gene sequence: CDR1 MDHEN, CDR2 SYDVKM. The CDR3 loop spans 14 amino acids. The CDR3 is CASRKPQGSSGQYF. In nucleotides, the CDR3 is TGTGCCAGCAGAAAACCACAGGGTAGCTCTGGGCAGTACTTC.

The chain uses TRBV11-3 and TRBJ2-7, with a tentative D call TRBD1 (6 bases). CDR3 length: 15 amino acids. Trimming stripped 1 base from V and 2 bases from J, with 12 bases between. Germline V lookup: CDR1 SGHNT, CDR2 YENEEA. The CDR3 is CASSLGNSGAYEQYF. The CDR3, as DNA: TGTGCCAGCAGCTTAGGTAATTCAGGGGCCTACGAGCAGTACTTC.

This rearrangement joins TRBV7-2 to TRBJ2-3, with TRBD2 as a possible D gene (6 bases). This CDR3 spans 12 amino acids. Germline CDR1 reads SGHTA; CDR2 reads FQGNSA. V gave up 1 base and J gave up 15 bases, with 14 bases separating them. CDR3 residues: CASSLVGGTDYF. CDR3 nucleotide sequence: TGTGCCAGCAGCTTAGTGGGCGGGACGGATTATTTT.

The rearrangement links TRBV11-2 to TRBJ1-2; the D gene is possibly TRBD1 (6 bases). Between the trimmed V and J ends, which lost 6 bases and 5 bases, there was a span of 13 bases. This CDR3 is 13 amino acids long. Per the germline V gene, CDR1 is SGHAT and CDR2 is FQNNGV. CDR3 region: CASSQSQGYGYTF. For the CDR3, the DNA is TGTGCCAGCAGTCAATCCCAGGGGTATGGCTACACCTTC.

The sample holds a few counts of this clone. The chain links TRBV2 to TRBJ1-6; no clear D. The CDR3 length is 14 residues. Deletions cut 8 bases from V and 9 bases from J, with 17 bases between. Germline V CDR1 and CDR2: SNHLY, FYNNEI. CDR3 in amino acids: CASEAGSSSSPLHF. The CDR3 DNA reads TGTGCCAGCGAGGCCGGTTCTAGTAGTTCACCCCTCCACTTT. Based on the CDR3 plus reference TRBV2 and TRBJ1-6, the full variable domain is EPEVTQTPSHQVTQMGQEVILRCVPISNHLYFYWYRQILGQKVEFLVSFYNNEISEKSEIFDDQFSVERPDGSNFTLKIRSTKLEDSAMYFCASEAGSSSSPLHFGNGTRLTVT.

The chain is built from TRBV5-6 and TRBJ2-7; D might be TRBD1 (6 bases). V was cut by 4 bases and J by 0 bases, with 11 bases left in between. The germline V gene has CDR1 SGHDT and CDR2 YYEEEE. The CDR3 loop spans 14 amino acids. This CDR3 reads CASSNLGASYEQYF. As DNA, the CDR3 is TGTGCCAGCAGCAATTTGGGGGCCTCCTACGAGCAGTACTTC.

The gene calls are TRBV2 and TRBJ1-2, with D perhaps matching TRBD1 (6 bases). V dropped 6 bases and J dropped 3 bases, with 11 bases sitting between them. CDR1 SNHLY and CDR2 FYNNEI come from the germline V gene. The CDR3 is made up of 13 amino acids. CDR3 sequence: CASSPDRDYGYTF. CDR3 bases: TGTGCCAGCAGCCCGGACAGAGACTATGGCTACACCTTC.

The chain is built from TRBV4-1 and TRBJ2-2, with D unresolved. The CDR3 is made up of 14 amino acids. CDR1 is MGHRA and CDR2 is YSYEKL in the germline V gene. V was pared by 4 bases and J by 1 base, with 7 bases between. The DNA of the CDR3 is TGCGCCAGCAGCCCCACGGGGAACACCGGGGAGCTGTTTTTT. It yields the protein CASSPTGNTGELFF.

The chain has TRBV28 and TRBJ2-3, with 12 bases lining up with TRBD2. The CDR3 length is 16 residues. Per germline, CDR1 MDHEN and CDR2 SYDVKM. V lost 5 bases and J lost 2; bases outside the gene matches: 5. The CDR3 spells CASSNLAGGSTDTQYF. The CDR3 DNA is TGTGCCAGCAGTAACCTAGCGGGGGGGTCCACAGATACGCAGTATTTT.

CDR3 in DNA: TGCGCCAGCGCGGGATCTCTTGAAAAACTGTTTTTT. As protein: CASAGSLEKLFF. This sequence joins TRBV4-1 and TRBJ1-4; D unclear. Germline V gene data show CDR1 as MGHRA and CDR2 as YSYEKL. The V end lost 8 bases, the J end lost 7 bases, and 11 bases lay between the germline ends. This CDR3 has 12 residues.

The chain carries TRBV18 and TRBJ2-2, with TRBD2 matching 8 bases. Germline V gives CDR1 KGHSH, CDR2 LQKENI. The CDR3 length is 17 residues. The trim removed 6 bases at V and 0 bases at J, leaving 9 bases unmatched. The CDR3 reads CASSLVSGSPNTGELFF. CDR3 DNA sequence: TGTGCCAGCTCCCTTGTCAGCGGGAGCCCGAACACCGGGGAGCTGTTTTTT.